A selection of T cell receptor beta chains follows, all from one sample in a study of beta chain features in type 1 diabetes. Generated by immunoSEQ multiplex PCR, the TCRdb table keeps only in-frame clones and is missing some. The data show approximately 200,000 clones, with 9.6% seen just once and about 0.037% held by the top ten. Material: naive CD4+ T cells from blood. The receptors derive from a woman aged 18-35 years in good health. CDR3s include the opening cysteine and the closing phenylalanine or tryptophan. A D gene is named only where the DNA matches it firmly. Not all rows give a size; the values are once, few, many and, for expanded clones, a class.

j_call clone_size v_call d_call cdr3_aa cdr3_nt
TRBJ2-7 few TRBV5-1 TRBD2 CASSLAPLAVEQYF TGCGCCAGCAGCTTGGCCCCACTAGCGGTGGAGCAGTACTTC
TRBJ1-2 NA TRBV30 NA CAWSASRAGGYTF TGTGCCTGGAGCGCATCAAGGGCGGGTGGCTACACCTTC
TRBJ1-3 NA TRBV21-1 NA CASSKVFGQGAGNTIYF NA
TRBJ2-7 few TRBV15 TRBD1 CATSRDRGYEQYF TGTGCCACCAGCCGGGACAGGGGCTACGAGCAGTACTTC
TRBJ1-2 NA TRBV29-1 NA CSVEPPGVYGYTF TGCAGCGTCGAACCCCCAGGGGTCTATGGCTACACCTTC
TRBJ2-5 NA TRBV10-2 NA CASFSGTSGQETQYF TGCGCCAGTTTTAGCGGAACCAGTGGGCAAGAGACCCAGTACTTC
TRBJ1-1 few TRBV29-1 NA CSVEAQDLTEAFF TGCAGCGTTGAAGCCCAGGATCTCACTGAAGCTTTCTTT
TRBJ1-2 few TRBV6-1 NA CASSWTVPGYTF TGTGCCAGCAGTTGGACAGTCCCCGGCTACACCTTC
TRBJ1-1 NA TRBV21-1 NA CASSPGTGLSEAFF TGTGCCAGCAGCCCCGGGACAGGGTTGAGTGAAGCTTTCTTT
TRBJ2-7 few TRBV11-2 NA CASSYNRAYEQYF TGTGCCAGCAGCTACAACAGAGCCTACGAGCAGTACTTC
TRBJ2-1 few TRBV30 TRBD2 CAWSTASGRTSDEQFF TGTGCCTGGAGTACGGCTAGCGGGAGAACATCGGATGAGCAGTTCTTC
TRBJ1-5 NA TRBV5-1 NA CASSVSSNQPQHF TGCGCCAGCAGCGTGAGCAGCAATCAGCCCCAGCATTTT
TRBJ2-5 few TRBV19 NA CASSIGGLQETQYF TGTGCCAGTAGTATAGGGGGGCTACAAGAGACCCAGTACTTC
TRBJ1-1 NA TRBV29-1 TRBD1 CSVADRGGTEAFF TGCAGCGTTGCGGACAGGGGAGGGACTGAAGCTTTCTTT
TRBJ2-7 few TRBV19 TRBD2 CASSIAAGGVHEQYF TGTGCCAGTAGTATTGCGGCGGGGGGAGTCCACGAGCAGTACTTC
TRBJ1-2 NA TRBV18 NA CASSPPERLYGYTF TGTGCCAGCTCTCCCCCCGAGAGACTCTATGGCTACACCTTC
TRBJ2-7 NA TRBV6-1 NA CASSPLSDNSYEQYF TGTGCCAGCAGTCCGCTCTCCGACAACTCCTACGAGCAGTACTTC
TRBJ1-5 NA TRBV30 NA CAWSVGQGNQPQHF TGTGCCTGGAGTGTAGGCCAGGGGAATCAGCCCCAGCATTTT
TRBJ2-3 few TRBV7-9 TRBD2 CASSFRPGAGGSTDTQYF TGTGCCAGCAGCTTCCGACCTGGGGCGGGAGGGAGCACAGATACGCAGTATTTT
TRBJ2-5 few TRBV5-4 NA CASSLDYSQETQYF TGTGCCAGCAGCTTGGACTATTCGCAAGAGACCCAGTACTTC
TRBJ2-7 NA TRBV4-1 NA CASSQDLGGKRDEQYF TGCGCCAGCAGCCAAGATCTTGGAGGGAAAAGGGACGAGCAGTACTTC
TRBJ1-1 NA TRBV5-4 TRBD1 CASRRDRVALNTEAFF TGTGCCAGCAGGAGGGACAGGGTCGCATTGAACACTGAAGCTTTCTTT
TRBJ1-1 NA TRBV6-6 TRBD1 CASSRKMTGGFTEAFF TGTGCCAGCAGCCGAAAGATGACAGGGGGCTTTACTGAAGCTTTCTTT
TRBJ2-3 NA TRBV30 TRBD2 CAWSKYEREGSDTQYF TGTGCCTGGAGTAAATATGAGCGGGAGGGGTCAGATACGCAGTATTTT
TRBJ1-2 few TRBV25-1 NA CASSANPGSYGYTF TGTGCCAGCAGTGCCAATCCAGGGTCCTATGGCTACACCTTC
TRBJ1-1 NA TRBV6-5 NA CASQGGNTEAFF TGTGCCAGCCAGGGCGGAAACACTGAAGCTTTCTTT
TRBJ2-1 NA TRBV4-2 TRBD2 CASSQVRLAGVNEQFF TGTGCCAGCAGCCAAGTTCGGCTAGCGGGGGTTAATGAGCAGTTCTTC
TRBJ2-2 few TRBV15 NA CATSRVRSFPGELFF TGTGCCACCAGCAGAGTTCGTAGTTTCCCCGGGGAGCTGTTTTTT
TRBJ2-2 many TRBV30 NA CAWSVGVGELFF TGTGCCTGGAGTGTAGGGGTCGGGGAGCTGTTTTTT
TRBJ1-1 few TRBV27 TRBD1 CASSYLGQGMNTEAFF TGTGCCAGCAGTTACCTGGGACAGGGTATGAACACTGAAGCTTTCTTT
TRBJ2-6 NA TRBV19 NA CASTSGRSGANVLTF TGTGCCAGTACCTCCGGTCGGTCGGGGGCCAACGTCCTGACTTTC
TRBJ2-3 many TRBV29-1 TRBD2 CSGSGRAGTDTQYF TGCAGCGGTAGCGGGAGGGCCGGAACAGATACGCAGTATTTT
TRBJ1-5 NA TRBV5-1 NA CASSRQQGQPQHF TGCGCCAGCAGCCGACAGCAAGGCCAGCCCCAGCATTTT
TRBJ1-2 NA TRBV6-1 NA CASSEASGVGGYGYTF TGTGCCAGCAGTGAAGCATCAGGGGTTGGGGGCTATGGCTACACCTTC
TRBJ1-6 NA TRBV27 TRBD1 CASSLNPGQGRSPLHF TGTGCCAGCAGTTTGAATCCGGGACAGGGTCGGTCACCCCTCCACTTT